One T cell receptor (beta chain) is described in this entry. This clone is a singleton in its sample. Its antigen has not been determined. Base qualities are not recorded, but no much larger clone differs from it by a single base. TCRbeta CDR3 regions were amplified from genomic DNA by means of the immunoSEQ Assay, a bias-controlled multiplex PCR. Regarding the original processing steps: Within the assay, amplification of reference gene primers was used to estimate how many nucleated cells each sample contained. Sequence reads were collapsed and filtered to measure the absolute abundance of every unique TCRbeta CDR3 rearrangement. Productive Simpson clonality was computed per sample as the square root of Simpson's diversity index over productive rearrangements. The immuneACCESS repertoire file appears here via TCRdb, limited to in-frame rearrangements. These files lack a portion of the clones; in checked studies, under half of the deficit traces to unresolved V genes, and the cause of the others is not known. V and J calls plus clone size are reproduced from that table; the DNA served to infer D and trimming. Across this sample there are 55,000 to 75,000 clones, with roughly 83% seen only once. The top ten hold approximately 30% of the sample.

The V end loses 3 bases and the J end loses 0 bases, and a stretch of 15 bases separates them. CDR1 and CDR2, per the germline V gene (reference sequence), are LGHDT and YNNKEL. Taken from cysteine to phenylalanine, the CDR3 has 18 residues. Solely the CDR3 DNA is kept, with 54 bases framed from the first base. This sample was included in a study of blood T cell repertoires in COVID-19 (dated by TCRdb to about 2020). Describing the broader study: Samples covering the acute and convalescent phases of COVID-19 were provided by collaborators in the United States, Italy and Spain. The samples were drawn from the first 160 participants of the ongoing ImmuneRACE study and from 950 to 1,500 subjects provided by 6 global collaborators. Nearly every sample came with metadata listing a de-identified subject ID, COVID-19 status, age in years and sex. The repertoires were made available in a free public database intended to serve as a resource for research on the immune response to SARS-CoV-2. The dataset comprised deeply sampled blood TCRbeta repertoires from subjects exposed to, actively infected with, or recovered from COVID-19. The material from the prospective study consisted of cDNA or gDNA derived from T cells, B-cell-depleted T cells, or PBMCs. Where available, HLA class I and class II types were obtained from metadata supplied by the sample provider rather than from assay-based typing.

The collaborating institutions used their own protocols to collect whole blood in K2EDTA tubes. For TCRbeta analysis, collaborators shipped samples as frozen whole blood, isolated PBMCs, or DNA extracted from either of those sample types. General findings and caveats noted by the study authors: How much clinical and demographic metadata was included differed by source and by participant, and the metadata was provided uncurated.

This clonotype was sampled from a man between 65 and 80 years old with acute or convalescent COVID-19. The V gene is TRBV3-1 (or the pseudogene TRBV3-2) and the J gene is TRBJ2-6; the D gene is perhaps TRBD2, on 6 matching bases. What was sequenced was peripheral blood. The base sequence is TGTGCCAGCAGCCAGTCGCGGAGGGTTCGCTCTGGGGCCAACGTCCTGACTTTC. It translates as CASSQSRRVRSGANVLTF.